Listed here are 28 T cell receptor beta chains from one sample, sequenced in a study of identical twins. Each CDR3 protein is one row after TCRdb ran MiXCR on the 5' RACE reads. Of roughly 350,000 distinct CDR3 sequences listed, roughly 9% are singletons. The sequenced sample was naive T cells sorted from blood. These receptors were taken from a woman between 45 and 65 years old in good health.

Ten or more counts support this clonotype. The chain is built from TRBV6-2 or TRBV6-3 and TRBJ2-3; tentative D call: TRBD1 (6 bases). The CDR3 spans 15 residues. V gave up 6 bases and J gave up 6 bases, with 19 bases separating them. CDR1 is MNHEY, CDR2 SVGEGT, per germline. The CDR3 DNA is TGTGCCAGCAGGGGGGCAGAGGTGGTCTGGGATACGCAGTATTTT. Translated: CASRGAEVVWDTQYF.

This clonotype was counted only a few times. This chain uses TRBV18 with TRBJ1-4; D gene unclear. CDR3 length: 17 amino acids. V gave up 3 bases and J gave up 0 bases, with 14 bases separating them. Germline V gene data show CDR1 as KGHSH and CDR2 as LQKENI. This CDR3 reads CASSPLRVLATNEKLFF. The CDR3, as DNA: TGTGCCAGCTCACCCCTACGAGTGTTGGCAACTAATGAAAAACTGTTTTTT.

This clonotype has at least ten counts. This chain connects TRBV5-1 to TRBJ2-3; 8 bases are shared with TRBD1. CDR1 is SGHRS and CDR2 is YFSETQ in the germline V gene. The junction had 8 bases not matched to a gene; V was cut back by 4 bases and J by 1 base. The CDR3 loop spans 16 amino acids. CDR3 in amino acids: CASSRQTGVGTDTQYF. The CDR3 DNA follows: TGCGCCAGCAGCCGTCAGACAGGGGTAGGCACAGATACGCAGTATTTT.

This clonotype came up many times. The CDR3 DNA follows: TGTGCCAGCAGCTTAAACCTCGGGGGGAGCTCCTACAATGAGCAGTTCTTC. This sequence encodes CASSLNLGGSSYNEQFF. This chain joins TRBV12-3 or TRBV12-4 and TRBJ2-1; 7 bases agree with TRBD2. The CDR3 runs 17 residues. Unmatched junction bases numbered 11, after V lost 6 bases and J lost 0 bases.

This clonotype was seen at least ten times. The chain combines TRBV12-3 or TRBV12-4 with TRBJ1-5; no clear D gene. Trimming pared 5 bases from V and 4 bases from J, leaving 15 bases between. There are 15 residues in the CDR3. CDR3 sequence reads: CASSRQDFTNQPQHF. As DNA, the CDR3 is TGTGCCAGCAGTCGGCAGGATTTTACAAATCAGCCCCAGCATTTT.

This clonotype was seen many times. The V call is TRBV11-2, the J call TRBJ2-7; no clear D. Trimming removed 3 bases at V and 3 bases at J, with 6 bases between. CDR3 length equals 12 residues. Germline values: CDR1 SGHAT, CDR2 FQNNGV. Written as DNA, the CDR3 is TGTGCCAGCAGCTTGATACACTACGAGCAGTACTTC. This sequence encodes CASSLIHYEQYF.

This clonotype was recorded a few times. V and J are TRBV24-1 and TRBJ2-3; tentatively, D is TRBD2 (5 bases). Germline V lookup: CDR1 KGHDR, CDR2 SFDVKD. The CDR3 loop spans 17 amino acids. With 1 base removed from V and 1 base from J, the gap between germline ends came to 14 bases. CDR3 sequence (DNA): TGTGCCACCAGTGATTTCGGCAGCACGCGGGGCACAGATACGCAGTATTTT. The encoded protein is CATSDFGSTRGTDTQYF.

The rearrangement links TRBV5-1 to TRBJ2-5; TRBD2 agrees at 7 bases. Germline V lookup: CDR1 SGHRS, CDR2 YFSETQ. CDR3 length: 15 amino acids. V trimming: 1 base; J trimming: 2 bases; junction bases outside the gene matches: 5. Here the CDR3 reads CASSLRLAKQETQYF. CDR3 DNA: TGCGCCAGCAGCTTGAGACTAGCAAAACAAGAGACCCAGTACTTC.

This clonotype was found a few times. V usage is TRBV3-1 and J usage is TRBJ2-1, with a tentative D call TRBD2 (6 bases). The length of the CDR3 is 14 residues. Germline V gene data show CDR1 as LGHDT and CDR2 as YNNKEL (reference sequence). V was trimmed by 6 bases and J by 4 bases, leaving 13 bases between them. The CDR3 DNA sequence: TGTGCCAGCAGTTCCGGGGGTATTTACAATGAGCAGTTCTTC. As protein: CASSSGGIYNEQFF.

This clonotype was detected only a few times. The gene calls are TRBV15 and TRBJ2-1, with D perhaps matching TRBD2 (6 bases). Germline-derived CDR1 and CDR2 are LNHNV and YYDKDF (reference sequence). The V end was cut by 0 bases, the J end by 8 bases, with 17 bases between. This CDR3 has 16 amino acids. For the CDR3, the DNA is TGTGCCACCAGCAGAGATTCTCCGGGAGCAAGGGATGAGCAGTTCTTC. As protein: CATSRDSPGARDEQFF.

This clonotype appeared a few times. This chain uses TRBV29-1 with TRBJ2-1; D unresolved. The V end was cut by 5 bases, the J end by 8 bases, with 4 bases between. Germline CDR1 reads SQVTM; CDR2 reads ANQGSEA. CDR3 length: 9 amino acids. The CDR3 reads CSVSDEQFF. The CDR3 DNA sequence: TGCAGCGTTTCTGATGAGCAGTTCTTC.

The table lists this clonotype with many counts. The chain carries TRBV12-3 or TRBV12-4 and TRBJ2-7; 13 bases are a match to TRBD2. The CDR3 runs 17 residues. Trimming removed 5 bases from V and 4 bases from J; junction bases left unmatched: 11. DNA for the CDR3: TGTGCCAGCAGTAAGGGAAGGACTAGCGGGAGCGCGTACGAGCAGTACTTC. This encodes CASSKGRTSGSAYEQYF.

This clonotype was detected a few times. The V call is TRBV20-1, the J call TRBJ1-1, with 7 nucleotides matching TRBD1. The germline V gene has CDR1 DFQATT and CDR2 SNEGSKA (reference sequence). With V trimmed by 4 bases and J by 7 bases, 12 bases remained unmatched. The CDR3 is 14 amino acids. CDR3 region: CSATPTTGEHEAFF. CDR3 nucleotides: TGCAGTGCTACCCCAACTACAGGGGAGCATGAAGCTTTCTTT.

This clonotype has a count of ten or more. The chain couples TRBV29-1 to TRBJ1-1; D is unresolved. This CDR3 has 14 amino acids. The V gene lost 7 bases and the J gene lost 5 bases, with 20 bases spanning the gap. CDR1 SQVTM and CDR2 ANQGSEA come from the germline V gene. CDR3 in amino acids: CSAGTTARGTEAFF. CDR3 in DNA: TGCAGCGCCGGTACTACAGCACGCGGGACTGAAGCTTTCTTT.

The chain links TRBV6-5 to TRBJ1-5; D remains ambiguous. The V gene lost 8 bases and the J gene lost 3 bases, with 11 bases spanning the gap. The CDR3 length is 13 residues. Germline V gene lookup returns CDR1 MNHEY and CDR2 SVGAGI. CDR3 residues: CASSWEINQPQHF. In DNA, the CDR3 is TGTGCCAGCTCGTGGGAGATCAATCAGCCCCAGCATTTT.

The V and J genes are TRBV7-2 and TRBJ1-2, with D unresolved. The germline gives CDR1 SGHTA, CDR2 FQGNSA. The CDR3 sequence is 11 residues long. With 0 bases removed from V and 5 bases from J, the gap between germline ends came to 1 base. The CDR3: CASSLAYGYTF. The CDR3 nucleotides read TGTGCCAGCAGCTTAGCGTATGGCTACACCTTC.

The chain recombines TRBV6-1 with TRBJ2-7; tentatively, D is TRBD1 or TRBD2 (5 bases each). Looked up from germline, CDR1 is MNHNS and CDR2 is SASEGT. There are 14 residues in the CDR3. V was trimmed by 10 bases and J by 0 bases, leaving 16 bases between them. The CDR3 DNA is TGTGCCACCAGGGTTGCTGGGAGCTCCTACGAGCAGTACGTC. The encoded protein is CATRVAGSSYEQYV.

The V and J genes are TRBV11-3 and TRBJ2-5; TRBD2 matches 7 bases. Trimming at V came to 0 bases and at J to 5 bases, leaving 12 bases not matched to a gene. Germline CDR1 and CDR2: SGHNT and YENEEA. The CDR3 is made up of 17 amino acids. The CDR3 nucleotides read TGTGCCAGCAGCTTAGACGGCGGGAGCCCCCCGAGGGAGACCCAGTACTTC. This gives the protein CASSLDGGSPPRETQYF.

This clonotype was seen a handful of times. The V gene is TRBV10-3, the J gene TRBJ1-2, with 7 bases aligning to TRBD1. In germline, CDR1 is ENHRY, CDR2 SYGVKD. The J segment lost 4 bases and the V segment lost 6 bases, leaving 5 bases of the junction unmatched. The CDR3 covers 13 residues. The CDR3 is CAISSRDSYGYTF. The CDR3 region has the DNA TGTGCCATCAGCTCAAGGGACAGCTATGGCTACACCTTC.

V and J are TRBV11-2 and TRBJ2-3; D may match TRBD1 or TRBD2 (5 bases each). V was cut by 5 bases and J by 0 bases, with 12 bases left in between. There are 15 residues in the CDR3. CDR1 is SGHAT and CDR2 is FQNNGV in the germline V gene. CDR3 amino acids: CASSPGLVSTDTQYF. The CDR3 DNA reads TGTGCCAGCAGCCCGGGGCTGGTTAGCACAGATACGCAGTATTTT.

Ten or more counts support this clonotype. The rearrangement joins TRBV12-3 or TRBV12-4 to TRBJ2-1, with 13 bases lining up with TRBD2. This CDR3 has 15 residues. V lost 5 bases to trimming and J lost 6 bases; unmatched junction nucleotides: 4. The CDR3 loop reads CASSRLAGGINEQFF. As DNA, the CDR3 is TGTGCCAGCAGTAGACTAGCGGGAGGAATCAATGAGCAGTTCTTC.

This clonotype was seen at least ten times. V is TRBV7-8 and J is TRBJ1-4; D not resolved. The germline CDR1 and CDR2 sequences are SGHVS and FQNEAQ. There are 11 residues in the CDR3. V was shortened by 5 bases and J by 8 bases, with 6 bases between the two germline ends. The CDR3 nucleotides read TGTGCCAGCAGCCGCGGGGAAAAACTGTTTTTT. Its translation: CASSRGEKLFF. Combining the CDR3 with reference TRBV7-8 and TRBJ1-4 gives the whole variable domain GAGVSQSPRYKVAKRGQDVALRCDPISGHVSLFWYQQALGQGPEFLTYFQNEAQLDKSGLPSDRFFAERPEGSVSTLKIQRTQQEDSAVYLCASSRGEKLFFGSGTQLSVL.

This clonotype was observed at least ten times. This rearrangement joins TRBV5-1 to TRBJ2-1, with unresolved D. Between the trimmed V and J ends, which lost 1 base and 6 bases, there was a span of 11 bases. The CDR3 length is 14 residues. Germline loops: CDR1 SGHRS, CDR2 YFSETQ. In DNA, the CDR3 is TGCGCCAGCAGCTTGATGGGCGGACCCAATGAGCAGTTCTTC. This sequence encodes CASSLMGGPNEQFF.

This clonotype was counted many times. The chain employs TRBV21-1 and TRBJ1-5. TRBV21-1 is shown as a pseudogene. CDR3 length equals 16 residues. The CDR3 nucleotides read TGTGCCAGCAGTCTCAATAGAGGGTCTAGCAATCAGCCCCAGCATTTT. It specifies CASSLNRGSSNQPQHF.

The DNA for the CDR3 is TGTGCCAGCAGCTTGTTGACGGAGGGAAGCTACATTCAGTACTTC. Translated: CASSLLTEGSYIQYF. The chain links TRBV5-6 to TRBJ2-4; the D gene is possibly TRBD2 (6 bases). Germline CDR1 SGHDT, CDR2 YYEEEE. V was shortened by 1 base and J by 8 bases, with 16 bases between the two germline ends. The CDR3 has 15 residues.

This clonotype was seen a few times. The CDR3 nucleotides read TGCAGTGCTAGCGGGAGTCAGCACGGGGAGCTGTTTTTT. It codes for CSASGSQHGELFF. V and J are TRBV20-1 and TRBJ2-2, with a weak D call TRBD2 (6 bases). The CDR3 length is 13 residues. The V and J ends lost 3 bases and 7 bases respectively, with 12 bases between them. The germline V gene encodes CDR1 DFQATT and CDR2 SNEGSKA (reference sequence).

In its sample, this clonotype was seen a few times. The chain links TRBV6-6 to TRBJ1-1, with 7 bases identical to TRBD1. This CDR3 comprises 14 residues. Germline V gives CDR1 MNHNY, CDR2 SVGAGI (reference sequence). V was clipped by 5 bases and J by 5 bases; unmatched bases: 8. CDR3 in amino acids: CASSTRGRGTEAFF. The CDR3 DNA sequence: TGTGCCAGCAGTACTAGGGGGCGAGGTACTGAAGCTTTCTTT.

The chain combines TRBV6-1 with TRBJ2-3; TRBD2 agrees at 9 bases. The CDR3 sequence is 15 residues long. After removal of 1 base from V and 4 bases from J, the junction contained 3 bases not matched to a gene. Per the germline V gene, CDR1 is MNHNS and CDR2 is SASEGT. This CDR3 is CASSEVLAGADTQYF. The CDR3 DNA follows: TGTGCCAGCAGTGAAGTGTTAGCGGGAGCAGATACGCAGTATTTT.